A selection of T cell receptor beta chains follows, all from one sample in a study of T cells in Graves' hyperthyroidism and ophthalmopathy. TCRdb reprocessed the multiplex PCR reads with MiXCR, giving one entry per CDR3 protein. The sample holds almost 350,000 distinct CDR3 sequences, around 18% seen once. The source material was blood. The source is a woman aged 40-49 years with Graves' ophthalmopathy. The CDR3 runs from the conserved cysteine through the conserved F or W. The D gene is left open where the match is weak. Size is omitted from some rows. Given values are once, few, many or a class for expanded clones.

TGTGCCAGCAGTGAGGGCCTCAATTCACCCCTCCACTTT	CASSEGLNSPLHF	many	TRBV6-1	TRBJ1-6	-
TGTGCCAGCAGCTTCAGTCGGCTAGCGAACGAGCAGTACTTC	CASSFSRLANEQYF	many	TRBV11-2	TRBJ2-7	-
TGTGCCAGCAGGTTAGCGGGAGAGGCCAAAAACATTCAGTACTTC	CASRLAGEAKNIQYF	few	TRBV12-3/TRBV12-4	TRBJ2-4	TRBD2
TGTGCCACCAGCAGGGGTGGTGAGGGGGATACGCAGTATTTT	CATSRGGEGDTQYF	many	TRBV15	TRBJ2-3	-
TGTGCCACCCGGGAACCGGGACAGGGCTCCTACGAGCAGTACTTC	CATREPGQGSYEQYF	many	TRBV6-5	TRBJ2-7	TRBD1
TGTGCCAGCAGTCGGGACATGAGCTCCTACGAGCAGTACTTC	CASSRDMSSYEQYF	many	TRBV7-9	TRBJ2-7	-
TGTGCCAGCAGCGTATCCTACTCCTTCCTGGGGAGCGAGCAGTACTTC	CASSVSYSFLGSEQYF	many	TRBV9	TRBJ2-7	-
TGTGCCAGCGGACCTTATGATGCGTCCGGGCCCTACGAGCAGTACTTC	CASGPYDASGPYEQYF	many	TRBV19	TRBJ2-7	-
TGTGCCAGCACATACAGGCAAGGGGCCAAAAACATTCAGTACTTC	CASTYRQGAKNIQYF	few	TRBV28	TRBJ2-4	-
TGTGCCAGCAGTTTATGGGGCAGGGATCGCACTGAAGCTTTCTTT	CASSLWGRDRTEAFF	once	TRBV28	TRBJ1-1	-
TGTGCCAGCAGCTCCCTTGGGGCGAACACCGGGGAGCTGTTTTTT	CASSSLGANTGELFF	-	TRBV11-3	TRBJ2-2	-
TGTGCCAGCAGTTGGACAGGGGGAGAGACCCAGTACTTC	CASSWTGGETQYF	many	TRBV6-5	TRBJ2-5	TRBD1
TGTGCCAGCAGTTTCATGGGGCTGAACACTGAAGCTTTCTTT	CASSFMGLNTEAFF	-	TRBV12-3/TRBV12-4	TRBJ1-1	-
TGTGCCAGCAGTTTAGGTCAGGACAGAAACTATGGCTACACCTTC	CASSLGQDRNYGYTF	many	TRBV27	TRBJ1-2	-
TGTGCCAGCAGTCCAAGGACAGGGGGTCGCGCCAATCAGCCCCAGCATTTT	CASSPRTGGRANQPQHF	-	TRBV12-3/TRBV12-4	TRBJ1-5	TRBD1
TGTGCCAGCAGCTATTTAGGGGGCGCAGGGGGCTACGAGCAGTACTTC	CASSYLGGAGGYEQYF	-	TRBV11-2	TRBJ2-7	TRBD1
TGTGCCAGCAGGTTGCCGGGAGGGATGGGTGGAAACACCATATATTTT	CASRLPGGMGGNTIYF	many	TRBV12-3/TRBV12-4	TRBJ1-3	-
TGTGCCAGCATTTCGATGCCAGCGGGGGGAGATACGCAGTATTTT	CASISMPAGGDTQYF	-	TRBV6-5	TRBJ2-3	TRBD2
TGCAGTGCTAGAGATCTAATCAGGGAAGCTTTCTTT	CSARDLIREAFF	many	TRBV20-1	TRBJ1-1	-
TGTGCCATCAGTGAGTCTTGGGCGAATAGCAATCAGCCCCAGCATTTT	CAISESWANSNQPQHF	many	TRBV10-3	TRBJ1-5	-
TGTGCCAGCAGTTACTCCGAGGGGTCCGAGCAGTACTTC	CASSYSEGSEQYF	many	TRBV6-5	TRBJ2-7	-
TGTGCCTGGAGCTCGGGGGCCAGCTATGGCTACACCTTC	CAWSSGASYGYTF	many	TRBV30	TRBJ1-2	-
TGCAGCGGGGGACAGGGAGGGACTGAAGCTTTCTTT	CSGGQGGTEAFF	-	TRBV29-1	TRBJ1-1	TRBD1
TGTGCCAGCAGCTTTGCCGACAGTAACATTCAGTACTTC	CASSFADSNIQYF	many	TRBV7-2	TRBJ2-4	-
TGTGCCAGCAGGTTGGGACTAGGCGACGGGGAGCTGTTTTTT	CASRLGLGDGELFF	many	TRBV28	TRBJ2-2	TRBD2
TGTGCCAGCAGTTTAGTGGTCAGGGGAAACGAGCAGTACTTC	CASSLVVRGNEQYF	many	TRBV12-3/TRBV12-4	TRBJ2-7	-
TGCGCCAGCAGCCAGACCGCCCGGGGTGAAGCTTTCTTT	CASSQTARGEAFF	many	TRBV4-3	TRBJ1-1	-
TGTGCCAGCACCCGCACAGCCGAGCAGTACTTC	CASTRTAEQYF	many	TRBV2	TRBJ2-7	-
TGCGCCAGCAGCAGGGGCAGGGAGAGCCAAGAGACCCAGTACTTC	CASSRGRESQETQYF	many	TRBV5-1	TRBJ2-5	-
TGTGCCAGCAGTTACGGGACGAACAGCTTAGCAGATACGCAGTATTTT	CASSYGTNSLADTQYF	-	TRBV6-2/TRBV6-3	TRBJ2-3	-
TGTGCCAGCAGCTCCCGGACCGGTAAATCCTACGAGCAGTACTTC	CASSSRTGKSYEQYF	few	TRBV5-5	TRBJ2-7	-
TGTGCCAGCACGTGGACAGGCGGATTTCGACAAGAGACCCAGTACTTC	CASTWTGGFRQETQYF	-	TRBV2	TRBJ2-5	TRBD1
TGCAGCGTTGAACCCTTCGGCACTGAAGCTTTCTTT	CSVEPFGTEAFF	many	TRBV29-1	TRBJ1-1	-
TGCAGCGTTGAAGTAGGTTCTGGAAACACCATATATTTT	CSVEVGSGNTIYF	many	TRBV29-1	TRBJ1-3	-
TGTGCCAGCATCGGCCAGGGAGGAGGCTACATCTTC	CASIGQGGGYIF	many	TRBV6-1	TRBJ1-2	-
TGTGCCAGCAGAGATTGGATACAGCCCCAGCATTTT	CASRDWIQPQHF	-	TRBV6-4	TRBJ1-5	-
TGTGCCAGCAGTGACACTAGCCTGGGGTCTGGGGCCAACGTCCTGACTTTC	CASSDTSLGSGANVLTF	many	TRBV6-4	TRBJ2-6	-
TGCAGTGCTAGAGACCAGGGCCCGAGGGCGCGGGAGCAGTACTTC	CSARDQGPRAREQYF	many	TRBV20-1	TRBJ2-7	-
TGTGCCAGCAGCCGGGCTGGGCGGGATGCCTACGAGCAGTACTTC	CASSRAGRDAYEQYF	many	TRBV12-3/TRBV12-4	TRBJ2-7	-
TGTGCCAGCAGTTTCGGGACCGGATACACCGGGGAGCTGTTTTTT	CASSFGTGYTGELFF	many	TRBV6-5	TRBJ2-2	-
TGTGCCAGCAGTTACTTGACAGGGGCCTATGGCTACACCTTC	CASSYLTGAYGYTF	many	TRBV6-5	TRBJ1-2	TRBD1
TGTGCCAGTAGTTCACGACAGATCCAAGAGACCCAGTACTTC	CASSSRQIQETQYF	few	TRBV19	TRBJ2-5	-
TGTGCCATCAGTGAGATCGGTACCTATGGCTACACCTTC	CAISEIGTYGYTF	-	TRBV10-3	TRBJ1-2	-
TGTGCCGGGCGTCGTACAGGGGCCCCTGAAGCTTTCTTT	CAGRRTGAPEAFF	-	TRBV6-1	TRBJ1-1	TRBD1
TGTGCCATCAGCGGACAGGGAGGGGGTTCCTATGGCTACACCTTC	CAISGQGGGSYGYTF	many	TRBV10-3	TRBJ1-2	TRBD1
TGTGCCAGCAGGAGACCGGTTAGCAATCAGCCCCAGCCTTTT	CASRRPVSNQPQPF	-	TRBV28	TRBJ1-5	-
TGTGCCACCCAAAGATCGGGACTCGAGCAGTACTTC	CATQRSGLEQYF	few	TRBV12-3/TRBV12-4	TRBJ2-7	-
TGTGCCAGCAGTTTATCGCCGGGGTTGGGCACTGAAGCTTTCTTT	CASSLSPGLGTEAFF	many	TRBV27	TRBJ1-1	-
TGTGCCAGCAGTCCGGGACAGGGGGCGTCGGGCTATGGCTACACCTTC	CASSPGQGASGYGYTF	many	TRBV27	TRBJ1-2	TRBD1